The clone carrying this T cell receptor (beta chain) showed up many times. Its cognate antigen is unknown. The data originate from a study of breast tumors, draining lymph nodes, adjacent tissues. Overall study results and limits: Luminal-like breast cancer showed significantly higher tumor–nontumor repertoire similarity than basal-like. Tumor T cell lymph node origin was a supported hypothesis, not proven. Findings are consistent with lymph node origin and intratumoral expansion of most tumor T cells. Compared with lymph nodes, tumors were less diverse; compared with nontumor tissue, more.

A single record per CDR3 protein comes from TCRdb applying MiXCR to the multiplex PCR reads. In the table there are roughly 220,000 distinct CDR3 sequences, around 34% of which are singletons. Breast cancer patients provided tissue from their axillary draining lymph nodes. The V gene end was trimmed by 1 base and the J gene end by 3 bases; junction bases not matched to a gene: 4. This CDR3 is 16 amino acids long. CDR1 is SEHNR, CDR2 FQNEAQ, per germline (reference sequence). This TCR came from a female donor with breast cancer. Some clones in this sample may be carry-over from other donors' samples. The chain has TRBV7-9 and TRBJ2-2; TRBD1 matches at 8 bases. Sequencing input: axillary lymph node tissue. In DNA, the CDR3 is TGTGCCAGCAGCTTAGGGACAGGGATTCACACCGGGGAGCTGTTTTTT. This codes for CASSLGTGIHTGELFF.